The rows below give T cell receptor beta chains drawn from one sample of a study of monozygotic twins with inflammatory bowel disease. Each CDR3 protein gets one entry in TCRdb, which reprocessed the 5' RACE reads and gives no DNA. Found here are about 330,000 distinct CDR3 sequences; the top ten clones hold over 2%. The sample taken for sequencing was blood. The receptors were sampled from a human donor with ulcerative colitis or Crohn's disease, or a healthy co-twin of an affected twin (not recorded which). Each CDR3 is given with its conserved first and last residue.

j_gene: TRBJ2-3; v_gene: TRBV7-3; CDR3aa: CASSQAIGGDTQYF
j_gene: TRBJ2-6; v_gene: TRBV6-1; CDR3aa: CASRRSRSGANVLTF
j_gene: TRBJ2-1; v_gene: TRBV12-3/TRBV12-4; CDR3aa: CASRFRDLKGFF
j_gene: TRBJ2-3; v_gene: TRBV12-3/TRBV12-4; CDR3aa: CASTFGAVDTQYF
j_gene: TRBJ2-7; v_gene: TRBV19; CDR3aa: CASTGVLGQGRYEQYF
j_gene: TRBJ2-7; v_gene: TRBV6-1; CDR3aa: CASGTGPYEQYF
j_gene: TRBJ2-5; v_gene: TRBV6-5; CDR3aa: CASSLTSGRQETQYF
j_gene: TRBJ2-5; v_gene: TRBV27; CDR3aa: CASRTSRETQYF
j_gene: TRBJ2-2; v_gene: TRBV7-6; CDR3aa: CASSLNTPTGGKAGELFF
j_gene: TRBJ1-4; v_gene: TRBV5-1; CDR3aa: CASSSNSATNEKLFF
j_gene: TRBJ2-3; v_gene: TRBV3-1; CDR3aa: CASSQATDTQYF
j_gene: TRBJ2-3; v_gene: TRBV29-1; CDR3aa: CSVAGGDTQYF
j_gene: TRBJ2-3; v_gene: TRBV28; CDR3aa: CASSPQLWQGDFTDTQYF
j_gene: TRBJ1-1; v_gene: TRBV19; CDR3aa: CASSMGAINTEAFF
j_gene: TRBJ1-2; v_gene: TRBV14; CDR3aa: CASSPSGGRSYGYTF
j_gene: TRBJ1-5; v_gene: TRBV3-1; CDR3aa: CASRPGGASNQPQHF
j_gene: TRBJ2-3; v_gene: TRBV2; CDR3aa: CASSDFRGSDLTDTQYF
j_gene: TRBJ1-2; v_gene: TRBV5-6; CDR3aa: CASSLDRRIAKGGYTF
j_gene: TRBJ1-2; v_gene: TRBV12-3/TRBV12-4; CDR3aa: CASSKTGTGVGNYGYTF
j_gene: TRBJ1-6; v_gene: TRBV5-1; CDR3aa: CASSLGTGDNSPLHF
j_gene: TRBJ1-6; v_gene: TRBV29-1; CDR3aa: CSVATRPDSPLHF
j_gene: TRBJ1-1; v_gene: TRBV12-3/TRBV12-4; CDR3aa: CASSMDRSGLTEAFF
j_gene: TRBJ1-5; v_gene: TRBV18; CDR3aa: CASSPGNQPQHF
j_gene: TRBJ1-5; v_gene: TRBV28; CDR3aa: CASFVRGGQPQHF
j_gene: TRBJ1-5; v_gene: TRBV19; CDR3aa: CASKGEGPSHQPQHF
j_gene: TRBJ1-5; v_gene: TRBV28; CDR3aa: CASSLNGQGINQPQHF
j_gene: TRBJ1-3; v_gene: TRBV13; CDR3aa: CASSLGRGGSGNTIYF
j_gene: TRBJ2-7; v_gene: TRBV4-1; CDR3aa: CASSQVDSSISSYEQYF
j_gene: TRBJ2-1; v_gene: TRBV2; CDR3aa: CASSENLAGGPNEQFF
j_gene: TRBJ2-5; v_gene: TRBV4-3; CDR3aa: CASSLQGMGQETQYF
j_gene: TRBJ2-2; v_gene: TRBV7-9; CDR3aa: CASSSTGTRNTGELFF
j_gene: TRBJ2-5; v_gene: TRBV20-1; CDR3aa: CSATPLAGLETQYF
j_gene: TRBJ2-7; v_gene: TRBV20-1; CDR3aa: CSARVRGDSSYEQYF
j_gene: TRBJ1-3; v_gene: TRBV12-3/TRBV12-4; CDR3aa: CASSKPGTDTIYF
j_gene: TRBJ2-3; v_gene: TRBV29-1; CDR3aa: CSVQVGGSTDTQYF
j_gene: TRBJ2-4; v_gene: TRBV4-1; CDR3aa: CASSQRVAGGSDGLAKNIQYF
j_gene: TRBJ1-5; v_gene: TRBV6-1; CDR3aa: CASSEMRGNQPQHF
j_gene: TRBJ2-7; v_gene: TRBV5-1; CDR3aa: CASSLEGQGSEQYF
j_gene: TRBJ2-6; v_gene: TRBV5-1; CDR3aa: CASKDAGANVLTF
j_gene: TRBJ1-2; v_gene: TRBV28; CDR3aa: CASSFTGQFYGYTF
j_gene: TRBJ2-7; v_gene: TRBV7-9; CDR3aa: CASSPEGGFTTYEQYF
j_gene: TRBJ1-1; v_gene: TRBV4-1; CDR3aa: CASSQELNTEAFF
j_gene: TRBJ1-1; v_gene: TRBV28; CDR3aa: CASGPVGRGGSEAFF
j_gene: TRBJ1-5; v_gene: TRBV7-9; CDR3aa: CASGSEMPQHF
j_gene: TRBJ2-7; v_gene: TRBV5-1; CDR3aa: CASSLGTQGGSEQYF
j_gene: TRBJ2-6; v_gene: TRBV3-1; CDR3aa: CASCRGISSGANVLTF
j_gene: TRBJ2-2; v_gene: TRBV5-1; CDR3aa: CASSSGPINTGELFF
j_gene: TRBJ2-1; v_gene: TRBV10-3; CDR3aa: CAISTREAGDYNEQFF
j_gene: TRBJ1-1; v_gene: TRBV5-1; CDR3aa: CASSLLRGNTEAFF
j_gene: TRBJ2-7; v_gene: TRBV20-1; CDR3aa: CSALHGGWGEQYF
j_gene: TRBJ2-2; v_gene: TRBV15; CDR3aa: CATSRDGLAGDGELFF
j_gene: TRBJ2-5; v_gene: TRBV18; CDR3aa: CASSRRSWDSGLPETQYF
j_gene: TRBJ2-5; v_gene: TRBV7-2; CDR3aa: CASSLASETQYF
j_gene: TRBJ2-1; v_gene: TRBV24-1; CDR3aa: CATSGSRGNEQFF
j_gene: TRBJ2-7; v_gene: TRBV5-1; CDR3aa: CASSQGTSGSRRPGEQYF